This TCR beta chain was found in a study of post-analysis software for immune sequencing data. Notes on this clonotype: What it binds is not known.

Trimming cost V 2 bases and J 4 bases; bases outside gene matches: 1. The CDR3 is made up of 14 amino acids. Study-wide results and caveats: Five TRBV segments, including TRBV5-6, TRBV5-1 and TRBV20-1, were more frequent in patients than controls.

Every TCR beta cDNA library bore unique molecular identifiers. One entry per CDR3 protein results from TCRdb running MiXCR on the PCR reads. The sample contains hundreds of thousands of distinct CDR3 sequences, 25% to 30% of which appear only once. The chain uses TRBV12-3 or TRBV12-4 and TRBJ2-1, with 8 bases lining up with TRBD2. The specimen was blood. The source of this sequence is a girl aged 5-17 years with multiple sclerosis. DNA for the CDR3: TGTGCCAGCAGTTTAAGCGGGAGATACAATGAGCAGTTCTTC. Translation gives CASSLSGRYNEQFF.